This passage covers 5 T cell receptor beta chains from one sample sequenced in a study of response to subunit inactivated influenza vaccine. Using its own MiXCR run on the RT-PCR reads, TCRdb lists one record per CDR3 protein. Among some 640,000 distinct CDR3 sequences listed, 11% to 15% were seen once. The sequencing here drew on PBMCs from blood, taken around two weeks before vaccination. Receptors were obtained from a man aged 45-60 years who received an inactivated influenza vaccine.

This clonotype was recorded at least ten times. The V and J genes are TRBV5-1 and TRBJ2-1; D is ambiguous. The CDR3 runs to 15 residues. CDR1 is SGHRS, CDR2 YFSETQ, per germline. Between the trimmed V and J ends, which lost 6 bases and 0 bases, there was a span of 13 bases. The CDR3 DNA reads TGCGCCAGCAAAGCTTCGGCCAGCTCCTACAATGAGCAGTTCTTC. Protein sequence: CASKASASSYNEQFF.

This chain connects TRBV20-1 to TRBJ2-1, with 13 bases identical to TRBD2. Germline assignment: CDR1 DFQATT and CDR2 SNEGSKA (reference sequence). The CDR3 sequence is 16 residues long. J gave up 7 bases and V 2 bases, and 8 bases lay outside the gene matches. In DNA, the CDR3 is TGCAGTGCTAGAAATCGAGGGGGACTAGCGGGGAATGAGCAGTTCTTC. Translating it yields CSARNRGGLAGNEQFF.

This clonotype was seen a handful of times. J is TRBJ2-3 and V is TRBV4-1; a possible D gene is TRBD2 (5 bases). Germline V gives CDR1 MGHRA, CDR2 YSYEKL. V was cut by 1 base and J by 4 bases, with 15 bases left in between. The length of the CDR3 is 16 residues. The DNA of the CDR3 is TGCGCCAGCAGCCAAGTCCCGGGGAGAGCGGCAGATACGCAGTATTTT. Its translation is CASSQVPGRAADTQYF.

The chain recombines TRBV6-2 or TRBV6-3 with TRBJ2-1; D gene unclear. Germline V gives CDR1 MNHEY, CDR2 SVGEGT. There are 17 residues in the CDR3. V was trimmed by 2 bases and J by 7 bases, leaving 21 bases between them. The CDR3 DNA reads TGTGCCAGCAGTTACGGCGTGGGGTCTCTGAGTTTGAATGAGCAGTTCTTC. Its protein product is CASSYGVGSLSLNEQFF.

V is TRBV12-3 or TRBV12-4 and J is TRBJ2-7, with a tentative D call TRBD2 (5 bases). V was pared by 5 bases and J by 2 bases, with 16 bases between. The CDR3 consists of 15 residues. CDR3 in DNA: TGTGCCAGCAGTCCCCGGGCTAGCCACCCCTACGAGCAGTACTTC. This codes for CASSPRASHPYEQYF.